This T cell receptor beta chain stems from a study of CD8 T cells in ankylosing spondylitis. Germline values: CDR1 SGHVS, CDR2 FQNEAQ. The CDR3 consists of 15 residues. V trimming: 1 base; J trimming: 6 bases; junction bases outside the gene matches: 7. Details on this clonotype: The antigen is undetermined.

Findings and caveats of the study: Among TCR beta sequences, a motif of about 8 highly homologous variants appeared characteristic of ankylosing spondylitis blood. Disease-associated clones were CD8+ and fairly uncommon in peripheral blood. There was reportedly significant enrichment of clones that were disease-linked in matched ankylosing spondylitis synovial fluid.

TCR beta libraries were made by quantitative 5'-RACE with molecular barcodes. TCRdb redid the calling of the 5' RACE reads with MiXCR, one entry per CDR3 protein. The repertoire includes roughly 230,000 distinct CDR3 sequences, 18% of them detected once, and approximately 33% sits in the top ten. This TCR was sampled from a male donor with ankylosing spondylitis or in good health (not recorded which). V is TRBV7-8 and J is TRBJ2-7; TRBD2 aligns across 9 bases. The source material was blood, either unsorted or a sorted T cell fraction (not recorded which). This chain's CDR3 is CASSLVVIAGAEQYF. DNA for the CDR3: TGTGCCAGCAGCTTAGTGGTGATAGCGGGAGCCGAGCAGTACTTC.